The entry below describes one T cell receptor (beta chain). Assay used: immunoSEQ multiplex PCR; TCRdb lists only in-frame clones, some missing. The repertoire holds 150,000 or so clones, roughly 87% seen once, with roughly 6% in the top ten. Recipients boosted at about 4 weeks or about 12 weeks are pooled. The data are from a study of T cell responses to AZD1222 COVID-19 vaccine. The CDR3 is 14 amino acids. V dropped 0 bases and J dropped 5 bases, with 7 bases sitting between them. CDR1 SGHTA and CDR2 FQGNSA come from the germline V gene. The TCR was taken from an adult who received the AZD1222 COVID-19 vaccine. The sample consisted of peripheral blood, taken 28 days after the second AZD1222 dose. V usage is TRBV7-2 and J usage is TRBJ1-4, with unresolved D. The chain's CDR3 is CASSLALLNEKLFF. DNA for the CDR3: TGTGCCAGCAGCTTAGCGCTTCTCAATGAAAAACTGTTTTTT.